A single sample gave rise to the 24 T cell receptor beta chains below, sequenced in a study of shared clonotypes between healthy human individuals. Measured with immunoSEQ multiplex PCR; TCRdb has only the in-frame clones, and not every one. The table has approximately 2.4 million clones, around 95% seen once. Sequencing was performed on naive CD4+ T cells sorted from blood. Indicated subset: CD45RA+ positively selected. Every receptor here comes from a man aged 18 to 29 in good health.

Comment on this clone: Other DNA variants within this sample encode the same CDR3. This chain links TRBV11-2 with TRBJ1-6; D possibly corresponds to TRBD1 (6 bases). This CDR3 is built from 14 residues. Trimming cost V 3 bases and J 4 bases, with 7 bases left between them. In germline, CDR1 is SGHAT, CDR2 FQNNGV. This chain's CDR3 is CASSFGQYNSPLHF. In DNA form, the CDR3 reads TGTGCCAGCAGCTTCGGACAGTATAATTCACCCCTCCACTTT.

V is TRBV27 and J is TRBJ2-6; D is ambiguous. The V gene lost 2 bases and the J gene lost 0 bases, with 8 bases spanning the gap. CDR1 and CDR2 from the germline V gene are MNHEY and SMNVEV (reference sequence). The CDR3 spans 16 residues. The CDR3 DNA reads TGTGCCAGCAGTTTAACCCCCCTCTCTGGGGCCAACGTCCTGACTTTC. It yields the protein CASSLTPLSGANVLTF.

This chain uses TRBV19 with TRBJ2-5, with 9 bases fitting TRBD1. The CDR3 extends over 20 amino acids. The germline V gene has CDR1 LNHDA and CDR2 SQIVND (reference sequence). V was pared by 3 bases and J by 2 bases, with 19 bases of the junction left unmatched. In DNA, the CDR3 is TGTGCCAGTAGTATCGCAGGGGGGACAGGGCAAAGGAGGGAACAAGAGACCCAGTACTTC. Its protein product is CASSIAGGTGQRREQETQYF. Filled out from reference TRBV19 and TRBJ2-5, the complete variable domain reads DGGITQSPKYLFRKEGQNVTLSCEQNLNHDAMYWYRQDPGQGLRLIYYSQIVNDFQKGDIAEGYSVSREKKESFPLTVTSAQKNPTAFYLCASSIAGGTGQRREQETQYFGPGTRLLVL.

This clone showed up just once. V is TRBV5-1 and J is TRBJ2-7; 8 bases are shared with TRBD1. The V gene end was trimmed by 5 bases and the J gene end by 3 bases; junction bases not matched to a gene: 7. CDR3 length equals 14 residues. The germline V gene has CDR1 SGHRS and CDR2 YFSETQ. The CDR3 DNA is TGCGCCAGCAGACTCGGACAGGGTATCTACGAGCAGTACTTC. Translating it yields CASRLGQGIYEQYF.

This chain joins TRBV15 and TRBJ2-4; a possible D gene is TRBD1 (6 bases). The V gene lost 4 bases and the J gene lost 1 base, with 14 bases spanning the gap. Germline V gene sequence: CDR1 LNHNV, CDR2 YYDKDF (reference sequence). The CDR3 length is 16 residues. CDR3 DNA sequence: TGTGCCACCAGCAAACGACAGGAATGGGCCAAAAACATTCAGTACTTC. Its translation is CATSKRQEWAKNIQYF.

This clone was seen once. The J gene is TRBJ2-5, the V gene TRBV19, with a possible D match to TRBD2 (5 bases). V lost 2 bases to trimming and J lost 5 bases, with 9 bases between them. Looked up from germline, CDR1 is LNHDA and CDR2 is SQIVND (reference sequence). This CDR3 has 13 residues. The CDR3 loop is CASSISSYETQYF. DNA of the CDR3: TGTGCCAGTAGTATATCTAGCTATGAGACCCAGTACTTC.

The chain couples TRBV18 to TRBJ1-4; TRBD1 agrees at 8 bases. The ends lost 1 base at V and 8 bases at J; junction bases unmatched: 6. The CDR3 is made up of 15 amino acids. CDR1 and CDR2 (germline): KGHSH, LQKENI. The CDR3 DNA is TGTGCCAGCTCACCACGGACAGGGATGGGGGAAAAACTGTTTTTT. Encoded protein: CASSPRTGMGEKLFF.

The chain combines TRBV5-4 with TRBJ2-1; the match to TRBD1 covers 9 bases. The germline gives CDR1 SGHNT, CDR2 YYREEE (reference sequence). J gave up 4 bases and V 4 bases, and 9 bases lay outside the gene matches. This CDR3 spans 16 amino acids. The DNA of the CDR3 is TGTGCCAGCAGCCTAAACCAACAGGGGGCATACAATGAGCAGTTCTTC. Its protein product is CASSLNQQGAYNEQFF.

The chain's CDR3 is CASSQLAKNIQYF. The CDR3, as DNA: TGTGCCAGCAGCCAATTAGCCAAAAACATTCAGTACTTC. The chain carries TRBV6-6 and TRBJ2-4; D is unresolved. Trimming pared 6 bases from V and 0 bases from J, leaving 6 bases between. The CDR3 spans 13 residues. Germline V CDR1 and CDR2: MNHNY, SVGAGI (reference sequence).

This chain's CDR3 is CASSFRGEQYF. The CDR3 nucleotides read TGTGCCAGCAGCTTTCGGGGGGAGCAGTACTTC. The chain links TRBV5-5 to TRBJ2-7, with D maybe TRBD2 (6 bases). This CDR3 comprises 11 residues. Germline CDR1 is SGHKS and CDR2 is YYEKEE (reference sequence). The V end was cut by 2 bases, the J end by 7 bases, with 7 bases between.

The chain uses TRBV9 and TRBJ2-5; D uncertain. CDR3 length: 16 residues. Germline V gives CDR1 SGDLS, CDR2 YYNGEE. Trimming cost V 0 bases and J 1 base, with 13 bases left between them. The CDR3 reads CASSVASRATQETQYF. The CDR3 DNA is TGTGCCAGCAGCGTAGCTTCCCGGGCCACCCAAGAGACCCAGTACTTC.

This chain links TRBV5-4 with TRBJ2-3; 8 bases map to TRBD2. This CDR3 is built from 14 residues. V dropped 6 bases and J dropped 8; count of bases not matched to a gene: 11. Germline-derived CDR1 and CDR2 are SGHNT and YYREEE (reference sequence). The CDR3 loop reads CASTQGGSGATQYF. For the CDR3, the DNA is TGTGCCAGCACCCAAGGGGGTAGCGGGGCTACGCAGTATTTT.

This chain uses TRBV15 with TRBJ2-5; 9 bases match TRBD2. The CDR3 contains 13 residues. Trimming took 0 bases from V and 14 from J; bases not matched to a gene: 7. The germline CDR1 and CDR2 sequences are LNHNV and YYDKDF (reference sequence). This chain's CDR3 is CATSRDRTSGSYF. The CDR3 nucleotides read TGTGCCACCAGCAGAGATCGCACTAGCGGGTCTTACTTC.

CDR3: CASSQDSAASYGYTF. In nucleotides, the CDR3 is TGCGCCAGCAGCCAAGATAGTGCCGCCTCCTATGGCTACACCTTC. This chain connects TRBV4-3 to TRBJ1-2; the D is unclear. This CDR3 contains 15 residues. V lost 0 bases, J lost 4 bases, and 12 bases lay in between. CDR1 LGHNA and CDR2 YSLEER come from the germline V gene.

This chain links TRBV12-5 with TRBJ2-5; D is undetermined. The CDR3 length is 14 residues. Per the germline V gene, CDR1 is LGHNT and CDR2 is FRNRAP. V gave up 0 bases and J gave up 7 bases, with 12 bases separating them. The CDR3 bases are TGTGCTAGTGGTTTGGTGACGACCTCTGGGACCCAGTACTTC. It specifies CASGLVTTSGTQYF.

This chain uses TRBV4-1 with TRBJ2-1; D remains unclear. The germline gives CDR1 MGHRA, CDR2 YSYEKL. The CDR3 consists of 15 residues. Trimming removed 1 base at V and 9 bases at J, with 16 bases between. Here the CDR3 DNA reads TGCGCCAGCAGCCAAGCTCCGGAGATTTTGGGTGAGCAGTTCTTC. Translated, it gives CASSQAPEILGEQFF.

The rearrangement uses TRBV10-3 and TRBJ2-1; D might be TRBD2 (5 bases). Per the germline V gene, CDR1 is ENHRY and CDR2 is SYGVKD. The CDR3 contains 16 residues. V was trimmed by 3 bases and J by 6 bases, leaving 18 bases between them. In nucleotides, the CDR3 is TGTGCCATCAGTGACCTCCCGACTTCGGCGGGCAATGAGCAGTTCTTC. It encodes CAISDLPTSAGNEQFF.

With respect to this clone: The junction departs from germline at one end; a sequencing error may be responsible. The rearrangement links TRBV7-7 to TRBJ2-5, with D possibly being TRBD1 or TRBD2 (5 bases each). The CDR3 consists of 13 residues. Germline V gene lookup returns CDR1 SSHAT and CDR2 FNYEAQ (reference sequence). The CDR3 loop reads CASSLTGAETQYF. CDR3 DNA sequence: TGTGCTAGCAGCTTAACCGGGGCGGAGACCCAGTACTTC.

This sequence joins TRBV5-6 and TRBJ1-1; 10 nucleotides agree with TRBD1. Per germline, CDR1 SGHDT and CDR2 YYEEEE. The CDR3 is 15 residues long. J was trimmed by 5 bases and V by 2 bases; bases with no gene match: 6. As DNA, the CDR3 is TGTGCCAGCAGCTTCGACAGGGGGCTGAGGACTGAAGCTTTCTTT. Residues: CASSFDRGLRTEAFF.

The chain joins TRBV25-1 to TRBJ2-4, with 9 nucleotides matching TRBD1. CDR1 is MGHDK and CDR2 is SYGVNS in the germline V gene. V lost 6 bases, J lost 1 base, and 7 bases stayed unmatched. The CDR3 is 16 residues long. This CDR3 reads CASSTGQGSAKNIQYF. In nucleotides, the CDR3 is TGTGCCAGCAGCACCGGACAGGGGAGCGCCAAAAACATTCAGTACTTC. Complete variable domain (other parts from reference TRBV25-1 and TRBJ2-4): EADIYQTPRYLVIGTGKKITLECSQTMGHDKMYWYQQDPGMELHLIHYSYGVNSTEKGDLSSESTVSRIRTEHFPLTLESARPSHTSQYLCASSTGQGSAKNIQYFGAGTRLSVL.

The V call is TRBV7-6, the J call TRBJ2-5; 11 bases match TRBD1. Germline values: CDR1 SGHVS, CDR2 FNYEAQ. The ends lost 4 bases at V and 3 bases at J; junction bases unmatched: 1. The CDR3 length is 14 residues. CDR3 nucleotides: TGTGCCAGCAGCTGGACAGGGGGCGAAGAGACCCAGTACTTC. Amino acid sequence: CASSWTGGEETQYF.

CDR3 in amino acids: CASSYGTGRRNTEAFF. DNA of the CDR3: TGTGCCAGCAGTTACGGGACAGGGAGAAGGAACACTGAAGCTTTCTTT. The chain carries TRBV6-5 and TRBJ1-1; 9 nucleotides match TRBD1. This CDR3 has 16 amino acids. Germline V CDR1 and CDR2: MNHEY, SVGAGI. V was clipped by 2 bases and J by 1 base; unmatched bases: 5.

About this clone: Other nucleotide sequences in the sample specify the same CDR3. The genes are TRBV18 and TRBJ1-2; D not resolved. The length of the CDR3 is 11 residues. Trimming took 2 bases from V and 6 from J, leaving 4 bases between them. Germline loops: CDR1 KGHSH, CDR2 LQKENI. As DNA, the CDR3 is TGTGCCAGCTCACCAGGGAATGGCTACACCTTC. Translation: CASSPGNGYTF.

The V gene is TRBV9, the J gene TRBJ2-1, with 14 bases identical to TRBD2. Per germline, CDR1 SGDLS and CDR2 YYNGEE. V dropped 1 base and J dropped 1; count of bases not matched to a gene: 4. The CDR3 contains 18 residues. This chain's CDR3 is CASSVPTSGRGSYNEQFF. In DNA form, the CDR3 reads TGTGCCAGCAGCGTACCGACTAGCGGGAGGGGGTCCTACAATGAGCAGTTCTTC.